Below are 5 T cell receptor beta chains sequenced from a single sample in a study of blood T cell repertoires in COVID-19. Method: immunoSEQ multiplex PCR; TCRdb's copy keeps in-frame clones and lacks some. The sample lists some 66,000 clones, over 80% occurring once. The sequenced sample was peripheral blood. The receptors originated from a human donor in a cohort sampled during active COVID-19.

This clone was seen only a few times. The chain carries TRBV4-3 and TRBJ2-7; no definite D call. CDR1 and CDR2 from the germline V gene are LGHNA and YSLEER. The CDR3 extends over 13 amino acids. V shed 0 bases and J shed 2 bases, with 5 bases lying between them. The CDR3 sequence: CASSQDRAYEQYF. The CDR3 coding sequence is TGCGCCAGCAGCCAAGATCGGGCCTACGAGCAGTACTTC.

This clone showed up just once. This rearrangement joins TRBV7-2 to TRBJ1-3; D unclear. The V and J ends lost 2 bases and 3 bases respectively, with 14 bases between them. This CDR3 has 16 residues. CDR1 is SGHTA and CDR2 is FQGNSA in the germline V gene. As DNA, the CDR3 is TGTGCCAGCAGCTTATTAGCAGCAATCGATGGAAACACCATATATTTT. This encodes CASSLLAAIDGNTIYF.

This rearrangement joins TRBV15 to TRBJ2-7; 10 nucleotides line up with TRBD1. This CDR3 contains 15 residues. J gave up 3 bases and V 1 base, and 3 bases lay outside the gene matches. Germline-derived CDR1 and CDR2 are LNHNV and YYDKDF (reference sequence). CDR3 residues: CATSRGGQGYYEQYF. The CDR3 DNA reads as TGTGCCACCAGCAGAGGGGGACAGGGGTACTACGAGCAGTACTTC.

V usage is TRBV15 and J usage is TRBJ2-6; a possible D gene is TRBD1 (5 bases). Looked up from germline, CDR1 is LNHNV and CDR2 is YYDKDF (reference sequence). The CDR3 has 19 amino acids. V lost 0 bases and J lost 0, with 15 bases in between. The CDR3 coding sequence is TGTGCCACCAGCAGAGATTTTACAGGCTACAACTCTGGGGCCAACGTCCTGACTTTC. It is translated as CATSRDFTGYNSGANVLTF.

The count of this clone is one. The chain uses TRBV19 and TRBJ1-2; 7 nucleotides align to TRBD1. Trimming cost V 5 bases and J 3 bases; bases outside gene matches: 3. This CDR3 has 13 residues. Germline CDR1 and CDR2: LNHDA and SQIVND (reference sequence). CDR3 amino acids: CASSETGYYGYTF. Here the CDR3 DNA reads TGTGCCAGTAGTGAGACAGGGTACTATGGCTACACCTTC.